This T cell receptor (beta chain) was identified during a study of beta chain features in type 1 diabetes. Broader study findings: Type 1 diabetes patients had TCRB CDR3s that were shorter (moderately but significantly so) in all four CD4+ subsets.

Remarks on this clone: Its specificity is unknown.

Via the markers CD45RO/CCR7/CD25/CD127/CD95/CD27, stem cell-like memory, regulatory, central memory and naive CD4+ cells were sorted. Without exception, sorted populations had purity beyond 98%. V was shortened by 4 bases and J by 0 bases, with 12 bases between the two germline ends. Per germline, CDR1 SQVTM and CDR2 ANQGSEA. This CDR3 has 14 amino acids. The authors reverse transcribed all of the isolated RNA, so sequencing captured expressed TCRB transcripts. Only in-frame clones appear in the TCRdb table, and some are missing; sequencing was by immunoSEQ multiplex PCR. Among fewer than 300,000 clones listed, roughly 21% were seen once.

This TCR derives from a woman aged 40 to 50 with type 1 diabetes. The chain has TRBV29-1 and TRBJ1-1, with TRBD1 as a possible D gene (5 bases). Sequencing input: naive CD4+ T cells from blood. The CDR3 sequence is CSVGRTPLNTEAFF. The CDR3 nucleotides are TGCAGCGTTGGACGGACACCGTTGAACACTGAAGCTTTCTTT.